This TCR beta chain is from a study of a mutant IDH1 vaccine in newly diagnosed glioma. About the research overall: Vaccine administration was initiated 4-6 weeks following radiotherapy alone, or with temozolomide cycles.

The CDR3 loop spans 13 amino acids. Germline V gene lookup returns CDR1 SGHDT and CDR2 YYEEEE. The germline V and J ends were trimmed by 1 base and 5 bases, with 10 bases remaining between them. As for this clone: Its specificity is unknown.

Assay used: immunoSEQ multiplex PCR; TCRdb lists only in-frame clones, some missing. This sample carries 30,000 to 40,000 clones, around 90% of them seen once, and the ten largest clones take around 5.1%. Time point of the sample: week 47, end of study. Every single dose of the vaccine, 300 ug of mutant IDH1 20-mer peptide, came with topical imiquimod. This chain uses TRBV5-6 with TRBJ2-7; D is tentatively TRBD1 or TRBD2 (5 bases each). The TCR originated in a woman in her thirties or forties with glioma. Sequences were derived from PBMCs, sampled from a glioma patient whose treatment included an IDH1 peptide vaccine. The CDR3 nucleotides read TGTGCCAGCAGCTTGATAGGGACCGACGAGCAGTACTTC. Its translation: CASSLIGTDEQYF.